Given below is one T cell receptor beta chain in context. The antigen is not known. This specimen comes from a study of T cells in Graves' hyperthyroidism and ophthalmopathy. About the research overall: Any treatment followed the collection of peripheral blood at initial diagnosis.

This CDR3 region has 13 residues. Germline V gives CDR1 SNHLY, CDR2 FYNNEI. V lost 8 bases, J lost 5 bases, and 8 bases stayed unmatched. Notes on the study in general: Most thyroid clonotypes expanded above 0.001 were also detected in blood.

Patients counted as stable if ophthalmopathy did not develop within 18 months. The hyperthyroidism was newly diagnosed and had lasted under 2 months; the patients were aged 18 to 65. Regions amplified from RNA transcripts were the TCR beta CDR3 regions. Researchers ran a first-round RT-PCR on the TCR CDR3 using the HTBI primer set. TCRdb itself ran the multiplex PCR reads through MiXCR, one entry per CDR3 protein. The sample lists under 650,000 distinct CDR3 sequences, around 16% seen once, with less than 4.5% in the top ten. The sequenced sample consisted of blood. V usage is TRBV2 and J usage is TRBJ2-5; TRBD1 agrees at 7 bases. The clonotype was recovered from a young woman with Graves' hyperthyroidism. CDR3 in DNA: TGTGCCAGCGGTCGGACAGGAAGGGAGACCCAGTACTTC. Protein product: CASGRTGRETQYF.